Sequencing of this TCR beta chain was carried out in a study of blood T cell repertoires in COVID-19. Overall study: T cells, B-cell-depleted T cells, or PBMCs provided the cDNA or gDNA that served as material.

Source study methods: Amplification of reference gene primers was used by the study to estimate nucleated cell counts. Sequencing was performed with immunoSEQ multiplex PCR; in TCRdb, only in-frame clones are kept and a portion is missing. The V and J calls and clone size are taken from that table; D and trimming were inferred from the DNA. The sample includes about 86,000 clones, 75% to 90% seen only once; the top ten take roughly 32%. The CDR3 runs to 14 residues. The germline V gene has CDR1 LNHDA and CDR2 SQIVND (reference sequence). V dropped 6 bases and J dropped 0 bases, with 11 bases sitting between them.

Sequenced sample: peripheral blood. The gene calls are TRBV19 and TRBJ1-1, with D unresolved. The source of this sequence is a woman of 80 years or more with active or convalescent COVID-19. The CDR3 nucleotides are TGTGCCAGTAGGTGGGAGGGCCTGAACACTGAAGCTTTCTTT. Translation gives CASRWEGLNTEAFF.